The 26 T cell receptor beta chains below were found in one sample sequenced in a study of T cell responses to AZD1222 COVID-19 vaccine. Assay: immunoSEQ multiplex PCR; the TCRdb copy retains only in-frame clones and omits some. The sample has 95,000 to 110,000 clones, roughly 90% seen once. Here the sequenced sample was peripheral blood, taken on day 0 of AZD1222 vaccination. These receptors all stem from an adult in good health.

DNA for the CDR3: TGTGCCAGCAGCGTAGACCTTGGGGGGTCCTACGAGCAGTACTTC. Amino acids: CASSVDLGGSYEQYF. The V gene is TRBV9, the J gene TRBJ2-7; weak D call: TRBD2 (6 bases). CDR3 length equals 15 residues. CDR1 and CDR2 from the germline V gene are SGDLS and YYNGEE. The V gene lost 0 bases and the J gene lost 1 base, with 11 bases spanning the gap.

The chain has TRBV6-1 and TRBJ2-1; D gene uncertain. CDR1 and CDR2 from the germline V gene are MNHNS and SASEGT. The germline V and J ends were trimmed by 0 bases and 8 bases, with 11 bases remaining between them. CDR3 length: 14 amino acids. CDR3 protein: CASSEAGWGHEQFF. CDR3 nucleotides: TGTGCCAGCAGTGAAGCGGGTTGGGGTCATGAGCAGTTCTTC.

In nucleotides, the CDR3 is TGTGCCAGCAGCAGTAGCGGGAGGATTTACGAGCAGTACTTC. This codes for CASSSSGRIYEQYF. The J gene is TRBJ2-7, the V gene TRBV7-2; 10 nucleotides line up with TRBD2. The V gene's germline CDR1 is SGHTA and CDR2 FQGNSA. V gave up 5 bases and J gave up 4 bases; unmatched junction bases: 5. The CDR3 is 14 amino acids.

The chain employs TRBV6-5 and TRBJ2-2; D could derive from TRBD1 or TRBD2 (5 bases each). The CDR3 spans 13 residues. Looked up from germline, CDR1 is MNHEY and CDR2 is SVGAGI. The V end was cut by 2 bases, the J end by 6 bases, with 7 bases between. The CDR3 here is CASSYGGAGELFF. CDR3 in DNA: TGTGCCAGCAGTTACGGGGGAGCCGGGGAGCTGTTTTTT.

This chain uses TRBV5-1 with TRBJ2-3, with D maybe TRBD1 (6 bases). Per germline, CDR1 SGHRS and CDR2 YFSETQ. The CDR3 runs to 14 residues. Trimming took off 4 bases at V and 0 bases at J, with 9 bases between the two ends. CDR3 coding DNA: TGCGCCAGCAGCCCAGGACAGAGCACAGATACGCAGTATTTT. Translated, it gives CASSPGQSTDTQYF.

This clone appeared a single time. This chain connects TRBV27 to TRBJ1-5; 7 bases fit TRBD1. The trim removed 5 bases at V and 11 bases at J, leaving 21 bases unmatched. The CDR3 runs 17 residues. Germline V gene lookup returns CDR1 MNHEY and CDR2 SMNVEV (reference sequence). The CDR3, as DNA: TGTGCCAGCAGTCATCTTGGGTCAGACCCCCGGGACAGAGCCCAGCATTTT. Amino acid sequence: CASSHLGSDPRDRAQHF.

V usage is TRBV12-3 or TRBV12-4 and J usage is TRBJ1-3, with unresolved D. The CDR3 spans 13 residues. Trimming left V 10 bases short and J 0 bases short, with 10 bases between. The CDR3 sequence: CATDELSGNTIYF. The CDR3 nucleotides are TGTGCCACCGACGAACTCTCTGGAAACACCATATATTTT.

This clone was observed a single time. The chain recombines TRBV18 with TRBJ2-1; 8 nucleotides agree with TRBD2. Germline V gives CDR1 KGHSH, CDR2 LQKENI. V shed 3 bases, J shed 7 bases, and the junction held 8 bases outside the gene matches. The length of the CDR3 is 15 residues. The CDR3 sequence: CASSPITGTSNEQFF. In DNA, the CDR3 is TGTGCCAGCTCACCTATAACCGGGACTAGTAATGAGCAGTTCTTC.

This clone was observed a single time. CDR3 sequence: CASSVDNFNSPLHF. The CDR3 nucleotides read TGCGCCAGCAGCGTGGACAATTTTAATTCACCCCTCCACTTT. The chain joins TRBV5-1 to TRBJ1-6, with D possibly TRBD1 on 5 matching bases. This CDR3 is 14 amino acids long. The germline CDR1 and CDR2 sequences are SGHRS and YFSETQ. The V end was cut by 4 bases, the J end by 6 bases, with 11 bases between.

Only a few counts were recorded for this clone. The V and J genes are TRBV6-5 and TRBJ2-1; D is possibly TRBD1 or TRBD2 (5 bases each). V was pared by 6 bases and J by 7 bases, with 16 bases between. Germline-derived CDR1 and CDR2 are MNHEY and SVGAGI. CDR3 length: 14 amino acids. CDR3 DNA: TGTGCCAGCAGGAGGGACGGGACGGCGAATGAGCAGTTCTTC. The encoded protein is CASRRDGTANEQFF.

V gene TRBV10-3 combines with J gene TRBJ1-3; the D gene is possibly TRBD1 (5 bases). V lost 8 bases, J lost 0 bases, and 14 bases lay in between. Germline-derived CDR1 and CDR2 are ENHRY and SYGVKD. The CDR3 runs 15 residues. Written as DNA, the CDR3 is TGTGCCATCTCCTTGGGACTCAGCTCTGGAAACACCATATATTTT. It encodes CAISLGLSSGNTIYF.

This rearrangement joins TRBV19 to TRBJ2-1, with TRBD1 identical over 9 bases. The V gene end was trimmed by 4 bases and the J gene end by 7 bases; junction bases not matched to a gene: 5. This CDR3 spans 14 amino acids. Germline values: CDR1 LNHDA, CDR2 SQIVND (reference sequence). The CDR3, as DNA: TGTGCCAGTAGTACATACAGGGGGCGGAATGAGCAGTTCTTC. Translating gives CASSTYRGRNEQFF. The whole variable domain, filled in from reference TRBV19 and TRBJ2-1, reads DGGITQSPKYLFRKEGQNVTLSCEQNLNHDAMYWYRQDPGQGLRLIYYSQIVNDFQKGDIAEGYSVSREKKESFPLTVTSAQKNPTAFYLCASSTYRGRNEQFFGPGTRLTVL.

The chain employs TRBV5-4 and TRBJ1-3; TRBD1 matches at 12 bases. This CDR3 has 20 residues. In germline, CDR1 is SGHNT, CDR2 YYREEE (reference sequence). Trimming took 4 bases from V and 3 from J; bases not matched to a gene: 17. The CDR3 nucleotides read TGTGCCAGCAGCACGGGACAGGGGGCCACGATTGACCTGTGTGGAAACACCATATATTTT. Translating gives CASSTGQGATIDLCGNTIYF.

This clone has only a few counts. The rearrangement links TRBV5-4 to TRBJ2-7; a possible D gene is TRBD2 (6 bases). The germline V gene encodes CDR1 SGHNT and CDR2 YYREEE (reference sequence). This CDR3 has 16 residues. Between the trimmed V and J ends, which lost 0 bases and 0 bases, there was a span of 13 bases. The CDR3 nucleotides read TGTGCCAGCAGCTTGGGGGACTGGCGGAACTCCTACGAGCAGTACTTC. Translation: CASSLGDWRNSYEQYF.

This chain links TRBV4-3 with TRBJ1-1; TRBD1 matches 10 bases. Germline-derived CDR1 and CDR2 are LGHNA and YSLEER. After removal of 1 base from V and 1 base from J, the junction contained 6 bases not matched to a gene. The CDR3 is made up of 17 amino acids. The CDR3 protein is CASSQVTGGRWNTEAFF. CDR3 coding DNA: TGCGCCAGCAGCCAAGTGACAGGGGGCAGATGGAACACTGAAGCTTTCTTT.

The CDR3 sequence is CASSFSEGTGELFF. The DNA of the CDR3 is TGTGCCAGCTCGTTTAGCGAGGGCACCGGGGAGCTGTTTTTT. The chain carries TRBV18 and TRBJ2-2; tentative D call: TRBD2 (5 bases). From germline, CDR1 is KGHSH and CDR2 LQKENI. The CDR3 length is 14 residues. V lost 6 bases to trimming and J lost 4 bases, with 12 bases between them.

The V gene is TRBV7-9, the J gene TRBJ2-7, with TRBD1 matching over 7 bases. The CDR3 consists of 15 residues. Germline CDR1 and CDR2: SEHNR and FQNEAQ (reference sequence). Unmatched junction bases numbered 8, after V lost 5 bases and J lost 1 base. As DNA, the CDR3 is TGTGCCAGCAGCCAAGGACAGGTCGGATCCTACGAGCAGTACTTC. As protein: CASSQGQVGSYEQYF.

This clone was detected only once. In nucleotides, the CDR3 is TGTGCCAGCAGCCCGCGGGGTGAAAAACTGTTTTTT. Translation gives CASSPRGEKLFF. The gene calls are TRBV7-9 and TRBJ1-4; D call uncertain. Germline V gene lookup returns CDR1 SEHNR and CDR2 FQNEAQ (reference sequence). V gave up 5 bases and J gave up 7 bases, with 8 bases separating them. CDR3 length: 12 residues.

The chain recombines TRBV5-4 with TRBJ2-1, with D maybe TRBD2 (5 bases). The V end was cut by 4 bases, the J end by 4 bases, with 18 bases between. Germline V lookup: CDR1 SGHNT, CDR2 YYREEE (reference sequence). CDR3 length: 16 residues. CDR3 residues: CASSGSGSYQYNEQFF. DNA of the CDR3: TGTGCCAGCAGCGGATCGGGGAGCTATCAATACAATGAGCAGTTCTTC.

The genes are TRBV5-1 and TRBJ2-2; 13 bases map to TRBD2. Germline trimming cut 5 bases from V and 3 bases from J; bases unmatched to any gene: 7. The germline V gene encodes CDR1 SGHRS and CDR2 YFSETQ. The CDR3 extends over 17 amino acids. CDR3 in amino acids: CASSMGTSGIHTGELFF. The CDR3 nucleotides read TGCGCCAGCAGTATGGGGACTAGCGGGATTCACACCGGGGAGCTGTTTTTT.

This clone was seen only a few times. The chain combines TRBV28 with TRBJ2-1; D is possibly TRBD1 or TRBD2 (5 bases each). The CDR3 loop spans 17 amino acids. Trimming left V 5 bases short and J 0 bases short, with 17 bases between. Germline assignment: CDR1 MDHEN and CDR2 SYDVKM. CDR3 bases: TGTGCCAGCAGTCCTTTTGGGGGAACTAGCTCCTACAATGAGCAGTTCTTC. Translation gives CASSPFGGTSSYNEQFF.

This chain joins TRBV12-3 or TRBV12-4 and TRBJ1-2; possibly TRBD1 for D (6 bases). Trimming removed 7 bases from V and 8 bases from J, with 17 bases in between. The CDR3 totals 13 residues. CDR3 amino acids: CASTLVGTPGYTF. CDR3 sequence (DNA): TGTGCCAGCACCTTGGTAGGGACACCGGGCTACACCTTC.

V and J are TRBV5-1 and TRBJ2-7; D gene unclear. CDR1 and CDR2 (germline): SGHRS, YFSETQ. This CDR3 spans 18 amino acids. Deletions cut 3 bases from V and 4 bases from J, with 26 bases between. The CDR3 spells CASSSGFFQAGAPYEQYF. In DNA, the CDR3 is TGCGCCAGCAGCTCCGGATTCTTTCAGGCTGGTGCCCCATACGAGCAGTACTTC.

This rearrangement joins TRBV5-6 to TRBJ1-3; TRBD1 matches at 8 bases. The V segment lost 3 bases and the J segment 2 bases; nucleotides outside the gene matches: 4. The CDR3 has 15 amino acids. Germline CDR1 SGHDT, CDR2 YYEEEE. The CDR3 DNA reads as TGTGCCAGCAGCTGGATGGACAGGGCTGGAAACACCATATATTTT. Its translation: CASSWMDRAGNTIYF. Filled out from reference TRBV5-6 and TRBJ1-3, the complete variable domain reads DAGVTQSPTHLIKTRGQQVTLRCSPKSGHDTVSWYQQALGQGPQFIFQYYEEEERQRGNFPDRFSGHQFPNYSSELNVNALLLGDSALYLCASSWMDRAGNTIYFGEGSWLTVV.

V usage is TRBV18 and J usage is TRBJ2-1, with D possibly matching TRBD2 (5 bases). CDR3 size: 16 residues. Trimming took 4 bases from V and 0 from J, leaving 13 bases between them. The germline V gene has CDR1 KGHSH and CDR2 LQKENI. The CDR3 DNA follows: TGTGCCAGCTCACTGAGTCGGGGAAGCTCCTACAATGAGCAGTTCTTC. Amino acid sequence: CASSLSRGSSYNEQFF.

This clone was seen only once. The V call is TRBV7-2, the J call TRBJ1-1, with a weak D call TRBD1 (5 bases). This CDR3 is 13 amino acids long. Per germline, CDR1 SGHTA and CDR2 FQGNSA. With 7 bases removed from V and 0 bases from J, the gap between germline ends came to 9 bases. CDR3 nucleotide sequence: TGTGCCAGCATGCCAGGGATGAACACTGAAGCTTTCTTT. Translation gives CASMPGMNTEAFF.